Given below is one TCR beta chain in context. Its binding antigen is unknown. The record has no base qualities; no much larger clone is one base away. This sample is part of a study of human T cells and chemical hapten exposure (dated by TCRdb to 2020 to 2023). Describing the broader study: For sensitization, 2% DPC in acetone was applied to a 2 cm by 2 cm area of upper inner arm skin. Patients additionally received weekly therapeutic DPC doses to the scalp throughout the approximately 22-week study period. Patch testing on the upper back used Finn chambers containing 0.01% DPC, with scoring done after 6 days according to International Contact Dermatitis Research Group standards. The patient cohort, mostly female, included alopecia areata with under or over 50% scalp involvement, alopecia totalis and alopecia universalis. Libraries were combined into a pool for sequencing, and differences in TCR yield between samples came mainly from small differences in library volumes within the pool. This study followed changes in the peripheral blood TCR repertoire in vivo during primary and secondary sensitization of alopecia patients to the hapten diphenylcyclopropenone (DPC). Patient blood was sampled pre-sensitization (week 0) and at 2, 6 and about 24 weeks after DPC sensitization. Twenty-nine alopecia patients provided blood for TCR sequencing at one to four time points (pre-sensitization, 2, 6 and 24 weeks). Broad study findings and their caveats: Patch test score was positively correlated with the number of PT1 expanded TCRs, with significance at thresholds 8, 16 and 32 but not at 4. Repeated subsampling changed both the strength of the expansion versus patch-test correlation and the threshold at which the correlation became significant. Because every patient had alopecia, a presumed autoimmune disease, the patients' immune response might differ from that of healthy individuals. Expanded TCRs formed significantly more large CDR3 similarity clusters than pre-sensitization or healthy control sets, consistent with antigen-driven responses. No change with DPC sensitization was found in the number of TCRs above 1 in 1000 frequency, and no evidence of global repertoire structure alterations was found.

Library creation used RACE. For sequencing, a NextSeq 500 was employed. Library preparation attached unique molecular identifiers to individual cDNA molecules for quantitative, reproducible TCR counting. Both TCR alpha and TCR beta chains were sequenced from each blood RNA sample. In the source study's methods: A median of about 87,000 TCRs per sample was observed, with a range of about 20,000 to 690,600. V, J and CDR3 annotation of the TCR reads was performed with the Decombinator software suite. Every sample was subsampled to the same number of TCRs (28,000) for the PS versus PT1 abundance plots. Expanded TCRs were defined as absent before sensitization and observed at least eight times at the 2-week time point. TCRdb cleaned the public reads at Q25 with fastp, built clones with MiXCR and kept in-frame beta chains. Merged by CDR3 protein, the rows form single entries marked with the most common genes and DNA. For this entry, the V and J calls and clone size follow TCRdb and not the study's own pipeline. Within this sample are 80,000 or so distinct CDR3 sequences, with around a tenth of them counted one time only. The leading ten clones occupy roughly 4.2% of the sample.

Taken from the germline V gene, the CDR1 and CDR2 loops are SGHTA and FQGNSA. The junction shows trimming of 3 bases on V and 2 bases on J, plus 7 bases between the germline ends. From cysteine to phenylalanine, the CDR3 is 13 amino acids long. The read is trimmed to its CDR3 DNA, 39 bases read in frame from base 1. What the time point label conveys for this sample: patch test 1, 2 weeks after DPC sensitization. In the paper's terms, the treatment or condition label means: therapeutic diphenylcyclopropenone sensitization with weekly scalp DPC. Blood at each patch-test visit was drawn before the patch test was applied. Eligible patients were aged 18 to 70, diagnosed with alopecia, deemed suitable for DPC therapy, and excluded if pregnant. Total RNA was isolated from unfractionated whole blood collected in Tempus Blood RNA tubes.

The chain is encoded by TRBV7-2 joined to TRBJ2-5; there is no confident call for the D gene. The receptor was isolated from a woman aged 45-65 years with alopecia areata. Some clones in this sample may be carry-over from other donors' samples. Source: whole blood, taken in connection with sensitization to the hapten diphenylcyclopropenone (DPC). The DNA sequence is TGTGCCAGCAGCTTTGCGGAACAAGAGACCCAGTACTTC. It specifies CASSFAEQETQYF.